One and the same sample provided the 8 T cell receptor beta chains below, sequenced in a study of T cells in tumors after PD-1 blockade. Clones were sequenced by immunoSEQ multiplex PCR, and TCRdb holds only the in-frame ones, with some missing. Of approximately 4,900 clones listed, about 66% are singletons. The sequencing used tumor tissue, collected before anti-PD-1 treatment. These TCRs come from a human donor with cutaneous squamous cell carcinoma.

The chain recombines TRBV5-1 with TRBJ1-1; TRBD1 is a possible D gene (5 bases). Germline V gene data show CDR1 as SGHRS and CDR2 as YFSETQ. V was trimmed by 3 bases and J by 2 bases, leaving 11 bases between them. The CDR3 runs 14 residues. Written as DNA, the CDR3 is TGCGCCAGCAGCTCAGGGACGGGCAACACTGAAGCTTTCTTT. It yields the protein CASSSGTGNTEAFF.

This chain joins TRBV4-1 and TRBJ1-3; D unresolved. This CDR3 is built from 13 residues. V was shortened by 4 bases and J by 5 bases, with 9 bases between the two germline ends. The V gene's germline CDR1 is MGHRA and CDR2 YSYEKL. The CDR3 region is CASSPQTRNTIYF. Here the CDR3 DNA reads TGCGCCAGCAGCCCCCAGACCCGAAACACCATATATTTT.

V is TRBV3-1 (or the pseudogene TRBV3-2) and J is TRBJ1-2; possibly TRBD1 for D (5 bases). From germline, CDR1 is LGHDT and CDR2 YNNKEL (reference sequence). The CDR3 is 14 residues long. V was trimmed by 1 base and J by 6 bases, leaving 12 bases between them. This CDR3 reads CASSQVDGGDGYTF. The DNA for the CDR3 is TGTGCCAGCAGCCAAGTTGACGGGGGGGATGGCTACACCTTC.

This clone is categorized as large. V usage is TRBV21-1 and J usage is TRBJ1-5. TRBV21-1 is a listed pseudogene. This CDR3 is built from 15 residues. The CDR3 DNA reads as TGTGCCAGCAGCAAAGGCGGGCCTAGCAATCAGCCCCAGCATTTT. Translating it yields CASSKGGPSNQPQHF.

This clone was seen just once. This sequence joins TRBV7-9 and TRBJ2-3; 7 nucleotides align to TRBD1. The junction had 14 bases not matched to a gene; V was cut back by 6 bases and J by 2 bases. The CDR3 extends over 17 amino acids. The germline V gene has CDR1 SEHNR and CDR2 FQNEAQ (reference sequence). The CDR3 sequence is CASRHGTAAFYTDTQYF. The CDR3 DNA follows: TGTGCCAGCAGACACGGGACAGCGGCTTTTTACACAGATACGCAGTATTTT.

This chain links TRBV21-1 with TRBJ2-7; the table's D gene call, TRBD2, was not cross checked with the DNA. TRBV21-1 constitutes a pseudogene. This CDR3 contains 17 residues. This CDR3 reads CASSKARGEADSYEQYF. The CDR3, as DNA: TGTGCCAGCAGCAAAGCGCGGGGGGAGGCAGACTCCTACGAGCAGTACTTC.

This sequence joins TRBV12-3 or TRBV12-4 and TRBJ1-1; the D is unclear. This CDR3 contains 13 residues. V was pared by 2 bases and J by 7 bases, with 11 bases between. In DNA form, the CDR3 reads TGTGCCAGCAGTTTACAGGCAGGTCTTGAAGCTTTCTTT. Translation: CASSLQAGLEAFF.

V and J are TRBV10-3 and TRBJ2-6; 8 nucleotides match TRBD2. The CDR3 is 17 residues long. V lost 6 bases and J lost 0; bases outside the gene matches: 7. CDR1 and CDR2 (germline): ENHRY, SYGVKD. The CDR3 DNA is TGTGCCATCAGACCTGGCGGGGGGAGCTCTGGGGCCAACGTCCTGACTTTC. Its protein product is CAIRPGGGSSGANVLTF.